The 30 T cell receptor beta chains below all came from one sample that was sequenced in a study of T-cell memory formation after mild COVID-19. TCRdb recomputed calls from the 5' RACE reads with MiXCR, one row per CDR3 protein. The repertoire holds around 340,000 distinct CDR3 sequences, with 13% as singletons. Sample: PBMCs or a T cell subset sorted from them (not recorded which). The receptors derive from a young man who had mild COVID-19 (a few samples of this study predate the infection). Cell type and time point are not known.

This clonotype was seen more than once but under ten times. CDR3 in DNA: TGTGCCAGCAGCTTAGCGGGACAGGTCGGTAACAATGAGCAGTTCTTC. This encodes CASSLAGQVGNNEQFF. The V call is TRBV7-2, the J call TRBJ2-1, with 8 bases fitting TRBD1. V was pared by 0 bases and J by 5 bases, with 6 bases of the junction left unmatched. Germline values: CDR1 SGHTA, CDR2 FQGNSA. The CDR3 spans 16 residues.

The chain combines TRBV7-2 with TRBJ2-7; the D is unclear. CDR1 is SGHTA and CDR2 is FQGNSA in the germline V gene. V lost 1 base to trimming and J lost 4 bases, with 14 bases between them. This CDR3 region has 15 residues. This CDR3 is CASSLVYGLKYEQYV. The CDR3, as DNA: TGTGCCAGCAGCTTAGTTTACGGGCTTAAGTACGAGCAGTACGTC.

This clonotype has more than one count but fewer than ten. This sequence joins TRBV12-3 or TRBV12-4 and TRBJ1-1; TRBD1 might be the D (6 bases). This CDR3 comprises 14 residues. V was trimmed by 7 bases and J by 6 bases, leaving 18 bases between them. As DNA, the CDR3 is TGTGCCAGCAATCGGTACAGGGATGGGGCTGAAGCTTTCTTT. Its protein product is CASNRYRDGAEAFF.

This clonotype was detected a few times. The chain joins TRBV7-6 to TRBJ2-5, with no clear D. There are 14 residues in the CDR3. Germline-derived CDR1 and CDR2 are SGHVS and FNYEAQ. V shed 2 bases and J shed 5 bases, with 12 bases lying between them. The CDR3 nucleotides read TGTGCCAGCAGCTTAAAATTGCTGGGCGAGACCCAGTACTTC. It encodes CASSLKLLGETQYF.

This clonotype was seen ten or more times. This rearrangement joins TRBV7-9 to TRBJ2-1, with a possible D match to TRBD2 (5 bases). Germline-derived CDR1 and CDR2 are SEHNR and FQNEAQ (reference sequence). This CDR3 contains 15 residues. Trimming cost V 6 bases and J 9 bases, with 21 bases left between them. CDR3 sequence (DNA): TGTGCCAGCAGACGACCGGCCCTGAGGGTTGTTGAGCAGTTCTTC. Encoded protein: CASRRPALRVVEQFF.

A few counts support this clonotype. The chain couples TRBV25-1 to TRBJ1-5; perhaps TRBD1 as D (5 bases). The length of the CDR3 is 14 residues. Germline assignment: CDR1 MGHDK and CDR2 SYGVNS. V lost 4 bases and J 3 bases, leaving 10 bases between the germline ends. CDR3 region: CASSGRQSNQPQHF. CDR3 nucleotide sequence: TGTGCCAGCAGTGGACGACAGTCCAATCAGCCCCAGCATTTT. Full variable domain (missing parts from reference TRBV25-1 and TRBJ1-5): EADIYQTPRYLVIGTGKKITLECSQTMGHDKMYWYQQDPGMELHLIHYSYGVNSTEKGDLSSESTVSRIRTEHFPLTLESARPSHTSQYLCASSGRQSNQPQHFGDGTRLSIL.

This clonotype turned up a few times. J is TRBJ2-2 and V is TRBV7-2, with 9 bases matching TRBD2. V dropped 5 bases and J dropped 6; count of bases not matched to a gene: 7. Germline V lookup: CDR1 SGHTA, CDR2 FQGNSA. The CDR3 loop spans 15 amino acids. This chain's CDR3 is CASSRETSGPGELFF. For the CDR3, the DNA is TGTGCCAGCAGCCGCGAGACTAGCGGACCCGGGGAGCTGTTTTTT.

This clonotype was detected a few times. The CDR3 DNA reads as TGTGCCAGCATCCACTTCCCCGAAGAGACCCAGTACTTC. This encodes CASIHFPEETQYF. The chain employs TRBV7-9 and TRBJ2-5; no clear D. Between the trimmed V and J ends, which lost 7 bases and 3 bases, there was a span of 12 bases. Looked up from germline, CDR1 is SEHNR and CDR2 is FQNEAQ (reference sequence). This CDR3 is built from 13 residues.

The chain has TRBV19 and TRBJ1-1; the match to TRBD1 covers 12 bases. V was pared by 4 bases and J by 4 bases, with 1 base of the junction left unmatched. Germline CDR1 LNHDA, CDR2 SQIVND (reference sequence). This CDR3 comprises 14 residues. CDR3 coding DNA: TGTGCCAGTAGTAGGGGACAGGGGGCCACTGAAGCTTTCTTT. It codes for CASSRGQGATEAFF.

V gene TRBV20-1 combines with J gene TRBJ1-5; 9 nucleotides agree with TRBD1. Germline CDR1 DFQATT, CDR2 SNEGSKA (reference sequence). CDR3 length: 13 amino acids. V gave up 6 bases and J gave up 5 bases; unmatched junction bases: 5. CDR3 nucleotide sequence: TGCAGTGCCCGAACAGGGGGCTATCAGCCCCAGCATTTT. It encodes CSARTGGYQPQHF.

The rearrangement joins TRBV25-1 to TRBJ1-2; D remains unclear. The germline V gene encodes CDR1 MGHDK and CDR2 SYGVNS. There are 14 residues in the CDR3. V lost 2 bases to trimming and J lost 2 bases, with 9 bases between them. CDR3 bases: TGTGCCAGCAGTGAAGCCGGCAGAAACTATGGCTACACCTTC. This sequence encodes CASSEAGRNYGYTF.

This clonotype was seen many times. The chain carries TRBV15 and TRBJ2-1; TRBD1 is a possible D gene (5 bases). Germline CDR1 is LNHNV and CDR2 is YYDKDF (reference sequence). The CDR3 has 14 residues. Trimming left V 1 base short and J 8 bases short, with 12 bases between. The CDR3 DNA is TGTGCCACCAGCAGAGGGGCCAGGGCCGATGAGCAGTTCTTC. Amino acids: CATSRGARADEQFF.

CDR3 residues: CASSPQNAYGYTF. The DNA for the CDR3 is TGTGCCAGCAGCCCACAGAACGCCTATGGCTACACCTTC. This sequence joins TRBV7-2 and TRBJ1-2; D is undetermined. The germline V and J ends were trimmed by 5 bases and 4 bases, with 11 bases remaining between them. This CDR3 is 13 amino acids long. Germline assignment: CDR1 SGHTA and CDR2 FQGNSA.

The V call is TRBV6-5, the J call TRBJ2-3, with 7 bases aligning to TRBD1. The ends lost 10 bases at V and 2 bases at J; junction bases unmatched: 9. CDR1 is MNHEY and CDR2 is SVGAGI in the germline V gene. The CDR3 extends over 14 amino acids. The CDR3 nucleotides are TGTGCCACGACAGGGCCCCACAACACAGATACGCAGTATTTT. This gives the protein CATTGPHNTDTQYF.

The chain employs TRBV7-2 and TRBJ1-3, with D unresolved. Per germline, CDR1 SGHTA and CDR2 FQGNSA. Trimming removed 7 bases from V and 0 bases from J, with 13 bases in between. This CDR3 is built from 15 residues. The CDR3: CASNPSKHSGNTIYF. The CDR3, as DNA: TGTGCCAGCAACCCTTCCAAGCACTCTGGAAACACCATATATTTT.

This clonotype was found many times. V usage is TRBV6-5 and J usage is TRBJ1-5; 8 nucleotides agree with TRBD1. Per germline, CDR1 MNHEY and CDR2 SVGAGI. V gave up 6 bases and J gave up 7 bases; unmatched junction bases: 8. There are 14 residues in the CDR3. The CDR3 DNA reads TGTGCCAGCAGACCTTACAGGGGGTTCCAGCCCCAGCATTTT. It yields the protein CASRPYRGFQPQHF.

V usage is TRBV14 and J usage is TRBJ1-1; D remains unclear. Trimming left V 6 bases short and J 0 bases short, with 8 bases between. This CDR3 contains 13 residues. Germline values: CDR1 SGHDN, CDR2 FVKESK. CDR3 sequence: CASRRAMNTEAFF. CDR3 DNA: TGTGCCAGCAGACGAGCGATGAACACTGAAGCTTTCTTT.

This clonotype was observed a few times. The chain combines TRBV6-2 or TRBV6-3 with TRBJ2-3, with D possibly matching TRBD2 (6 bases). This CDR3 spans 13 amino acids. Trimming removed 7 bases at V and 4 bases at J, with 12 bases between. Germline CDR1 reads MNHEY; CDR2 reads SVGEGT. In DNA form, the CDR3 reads TGTGCCAGCATCTCTGGAGGGGCAGATACGCAGTATTTT. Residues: CASISGGADTQYF.

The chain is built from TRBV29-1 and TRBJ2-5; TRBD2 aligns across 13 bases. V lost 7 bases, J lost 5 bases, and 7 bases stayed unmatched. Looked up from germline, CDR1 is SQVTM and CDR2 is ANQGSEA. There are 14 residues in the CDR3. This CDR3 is CSALGTSGAETQYF. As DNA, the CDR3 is TGCAGCGCACTAGGGACTAGCGGGGCTGAGACCCAGTACTTC.

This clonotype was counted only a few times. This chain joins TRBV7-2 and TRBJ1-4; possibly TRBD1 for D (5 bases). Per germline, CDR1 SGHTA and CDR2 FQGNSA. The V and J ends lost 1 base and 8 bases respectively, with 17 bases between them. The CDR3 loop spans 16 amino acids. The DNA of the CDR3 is TGTGCCAGCAGCTTAGTAGTCGGGACCCCTGTCGAAAAACTGTTTTTT. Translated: CASSLVVGTPVEKLFF.

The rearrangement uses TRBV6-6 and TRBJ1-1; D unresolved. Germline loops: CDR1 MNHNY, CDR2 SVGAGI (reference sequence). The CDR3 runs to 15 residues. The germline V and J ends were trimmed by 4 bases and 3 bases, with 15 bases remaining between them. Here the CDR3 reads CASSSNRLRDTEAFF. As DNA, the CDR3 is TGTGCCAGCAGTTCCAATAGGCTGAGGGACACTGAAGCTTTCTTT.

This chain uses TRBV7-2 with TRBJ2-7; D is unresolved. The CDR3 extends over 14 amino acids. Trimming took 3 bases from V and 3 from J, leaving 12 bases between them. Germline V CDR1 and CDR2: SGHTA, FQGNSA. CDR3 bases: TGTGCCAGCAGCTTTGCGGCCGGCTACTACGAGCAGTACGTC. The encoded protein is CASSFAAGYYEQYV.

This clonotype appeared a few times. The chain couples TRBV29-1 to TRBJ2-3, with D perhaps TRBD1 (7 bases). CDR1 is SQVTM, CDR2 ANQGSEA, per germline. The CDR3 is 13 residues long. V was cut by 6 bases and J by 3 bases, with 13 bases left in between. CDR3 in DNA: TGCAGCGTCGAGGCAGGGGGGACAGATACGCAGTATTTT. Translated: CSVEAGGTDTQYF.

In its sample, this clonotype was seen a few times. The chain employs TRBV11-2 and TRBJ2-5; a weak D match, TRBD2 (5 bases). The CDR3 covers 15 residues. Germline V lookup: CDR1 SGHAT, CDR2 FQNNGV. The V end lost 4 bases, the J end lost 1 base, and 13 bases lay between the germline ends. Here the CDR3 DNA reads TGTGCCAGCAGCTCACCACGCGGGTCCCAAGAGACCCAGTACTTC. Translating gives CASSSPRGSQETQYF.

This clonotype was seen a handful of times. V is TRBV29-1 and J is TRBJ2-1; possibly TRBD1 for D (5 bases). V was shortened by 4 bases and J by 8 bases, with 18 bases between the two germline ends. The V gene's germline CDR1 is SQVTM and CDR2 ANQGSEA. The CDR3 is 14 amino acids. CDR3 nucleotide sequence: TGCAGCGTTGGTATTGCTGGGGCGCTCGATGAGCAGTTCTTC. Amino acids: CSVGIAGALDEQFF.

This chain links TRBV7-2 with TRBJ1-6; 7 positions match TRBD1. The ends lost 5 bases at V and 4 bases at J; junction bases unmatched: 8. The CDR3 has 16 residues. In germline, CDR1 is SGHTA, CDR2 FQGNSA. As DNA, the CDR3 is TGTGCCAGCAGCCCCCAGGGGGGCCCATATAATTCACCCCTCCACTTT. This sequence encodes CASSPQGGPYNSPLHF.

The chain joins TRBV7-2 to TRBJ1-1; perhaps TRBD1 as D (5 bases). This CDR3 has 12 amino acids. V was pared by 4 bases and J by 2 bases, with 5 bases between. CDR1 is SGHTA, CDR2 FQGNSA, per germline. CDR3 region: CASSWDNTEAFF. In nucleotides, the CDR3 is TGTGCCAGCAGCTGGGACAACACTGAAGCTTTCTTT.

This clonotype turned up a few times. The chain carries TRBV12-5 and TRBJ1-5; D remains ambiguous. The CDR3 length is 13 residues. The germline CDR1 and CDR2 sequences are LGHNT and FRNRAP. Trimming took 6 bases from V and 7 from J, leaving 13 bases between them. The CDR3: CASGSLMGQPQHF. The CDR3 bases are TGTGCTAGTGGGAGTCTGATGGGGCAGCCCCAGCATTTT.

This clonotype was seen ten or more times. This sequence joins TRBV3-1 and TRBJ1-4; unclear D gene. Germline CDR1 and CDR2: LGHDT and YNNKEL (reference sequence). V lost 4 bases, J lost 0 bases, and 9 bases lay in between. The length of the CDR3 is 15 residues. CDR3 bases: TGTGCCAGCAGCCCCCGACGGGCAACTAATGAAAAACTGTTTTTT. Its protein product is CASSPRRATNEKLFF.

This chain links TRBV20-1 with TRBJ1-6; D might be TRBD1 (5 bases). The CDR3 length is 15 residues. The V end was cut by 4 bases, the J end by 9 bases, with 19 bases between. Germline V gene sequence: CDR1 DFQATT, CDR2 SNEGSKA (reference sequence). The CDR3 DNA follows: TGCAGTGCTAAACAATCCCTCCGGGGCATTTCACCCCTCCACTTT. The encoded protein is CSAKQSLRGISPLHF.